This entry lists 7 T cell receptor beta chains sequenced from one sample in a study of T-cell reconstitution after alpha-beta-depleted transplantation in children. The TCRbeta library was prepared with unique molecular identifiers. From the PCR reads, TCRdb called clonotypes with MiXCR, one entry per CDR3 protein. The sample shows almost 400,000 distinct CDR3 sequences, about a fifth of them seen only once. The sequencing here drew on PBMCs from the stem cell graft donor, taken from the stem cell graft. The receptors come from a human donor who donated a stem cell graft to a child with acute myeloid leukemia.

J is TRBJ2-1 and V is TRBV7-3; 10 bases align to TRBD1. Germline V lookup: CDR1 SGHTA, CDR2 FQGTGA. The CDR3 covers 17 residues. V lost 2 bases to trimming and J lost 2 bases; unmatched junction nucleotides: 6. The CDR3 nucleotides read TGTGCCAGCAGCTTATACGACAGGGGGCAAGCCTACAATGAGCAGTTCTTC. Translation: CASSLYDRGQAYNEQFF.

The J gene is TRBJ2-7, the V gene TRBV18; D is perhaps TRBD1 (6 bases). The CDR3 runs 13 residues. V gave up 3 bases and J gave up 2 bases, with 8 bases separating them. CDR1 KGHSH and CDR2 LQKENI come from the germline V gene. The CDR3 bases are TGTGCCAGCTCACCGGACAGTGCCTACGAGCAGTACTTC. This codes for CASSPDSAYEQYF.

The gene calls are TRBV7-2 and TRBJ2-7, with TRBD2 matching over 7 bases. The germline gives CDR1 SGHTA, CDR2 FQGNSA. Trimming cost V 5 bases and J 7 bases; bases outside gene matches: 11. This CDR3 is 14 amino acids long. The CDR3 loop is CASSLRSSGAEQYF. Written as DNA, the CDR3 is TGTGCCAGCAGCCTCCGGTCTAGCGGAGCAGAGCAGTACTTC.

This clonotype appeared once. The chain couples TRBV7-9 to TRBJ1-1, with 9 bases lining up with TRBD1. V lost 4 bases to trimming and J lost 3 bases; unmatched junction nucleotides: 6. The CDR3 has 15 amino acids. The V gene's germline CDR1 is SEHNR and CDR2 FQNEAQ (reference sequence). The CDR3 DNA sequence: TGTGCCAGCAGCTCAACAGGGGGCGCCGACACTGAAGCTTTCTTT. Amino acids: CASSSTGGADTEAFF.

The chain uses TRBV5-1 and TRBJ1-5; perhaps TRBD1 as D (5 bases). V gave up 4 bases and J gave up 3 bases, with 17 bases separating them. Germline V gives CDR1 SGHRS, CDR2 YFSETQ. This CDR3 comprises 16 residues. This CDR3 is CASSPMGGNDNQPQHF. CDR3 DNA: TGCGCCAGCAGCCCGATGGGGGGTAATGACAATCAGCCCCAGCATTTT.

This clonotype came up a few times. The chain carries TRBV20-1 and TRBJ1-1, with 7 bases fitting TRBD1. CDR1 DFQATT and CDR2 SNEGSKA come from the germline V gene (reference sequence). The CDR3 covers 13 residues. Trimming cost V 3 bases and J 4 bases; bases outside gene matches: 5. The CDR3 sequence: CSARRTGATEAFF. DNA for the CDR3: TGCAGTGCTAGGAGGACAGGCGCCACTGAAGCTTTCTTT.

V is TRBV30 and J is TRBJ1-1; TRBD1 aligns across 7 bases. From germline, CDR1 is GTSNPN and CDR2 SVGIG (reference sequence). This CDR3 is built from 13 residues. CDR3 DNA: TGTGCTTTTAAGCAGGGGGTGAACACTGAAGCTTTCTTT. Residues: CAFKQGVNTEAFF. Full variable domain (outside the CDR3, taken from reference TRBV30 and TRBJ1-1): SQTIHQWPATLVQPVGSPLSLECTVEGTSNPNLYWYRQAAGRGLQLLFYSVGIGQISSEVPQNLSASRPQDRQFILSSKKLLLSDSGFYLCAFKQGVNTEAFFGQGTRLTVV.